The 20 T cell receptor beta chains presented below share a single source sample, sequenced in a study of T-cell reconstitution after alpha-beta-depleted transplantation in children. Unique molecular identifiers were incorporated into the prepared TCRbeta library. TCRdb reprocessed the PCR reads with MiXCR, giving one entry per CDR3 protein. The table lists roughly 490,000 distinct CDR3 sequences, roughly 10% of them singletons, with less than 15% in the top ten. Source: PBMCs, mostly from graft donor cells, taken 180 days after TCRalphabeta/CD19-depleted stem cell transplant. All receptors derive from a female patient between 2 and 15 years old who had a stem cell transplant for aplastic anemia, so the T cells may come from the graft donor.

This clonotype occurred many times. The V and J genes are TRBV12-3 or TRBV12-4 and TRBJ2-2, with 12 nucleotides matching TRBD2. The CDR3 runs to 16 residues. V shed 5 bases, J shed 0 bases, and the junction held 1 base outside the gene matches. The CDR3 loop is CASSPSGRANTGELFF. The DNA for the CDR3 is TGTGCCAGCAGTCCTAGCGGGAGGGCGAACACCGGGGAGCTGTTTTTT.

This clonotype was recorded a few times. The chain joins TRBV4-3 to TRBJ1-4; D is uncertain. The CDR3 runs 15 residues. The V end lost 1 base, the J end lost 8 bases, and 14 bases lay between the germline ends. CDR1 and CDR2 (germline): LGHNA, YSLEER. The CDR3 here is CASSQGTPKGEKLFF. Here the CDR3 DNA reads TGCGCCAGCAGCCAAGGCACACCCAAAGGGGAAAAACTGTTTTTT.

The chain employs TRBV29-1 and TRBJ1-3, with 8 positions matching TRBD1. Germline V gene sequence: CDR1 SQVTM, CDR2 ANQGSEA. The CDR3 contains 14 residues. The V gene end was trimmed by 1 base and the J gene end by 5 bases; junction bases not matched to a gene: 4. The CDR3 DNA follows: TGCAGCGTTGAAGCCAGGGGGCAAAGAAACACCATATATTTT. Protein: CSVEARGQRNTIYF.

The CDR3 nucleotides are TGTGCCAGCACGGCAGACTCCTACGAGCAGTACTTC. Amino acid sequence: CASTADSYEQYF. The genes are TRBV28 and TRBJ2-7; no firm D call. From germline, CDR1 is MDHEN and CDR2 SYDVKM. The CDR3 loop spans 12 amino acids. The V gene lost 7 bases and the J gene lost 0 bases, with 7 bases spanning the gap.

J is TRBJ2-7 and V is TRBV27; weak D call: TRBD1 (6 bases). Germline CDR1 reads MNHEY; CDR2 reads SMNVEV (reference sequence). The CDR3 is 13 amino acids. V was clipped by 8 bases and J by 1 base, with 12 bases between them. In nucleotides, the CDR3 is TGTGCCAGCGGCAGGGGAACGTCCTACGAGCAGTACTTC. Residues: CASGRGTSYEQYF.

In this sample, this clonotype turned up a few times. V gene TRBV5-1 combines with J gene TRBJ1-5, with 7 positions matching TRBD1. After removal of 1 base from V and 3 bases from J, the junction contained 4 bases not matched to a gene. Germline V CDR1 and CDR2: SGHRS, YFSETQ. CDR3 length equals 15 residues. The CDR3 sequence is CASSLRGGPNQPQHF. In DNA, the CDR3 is TGCGCCAGCAGCTTGCGAGGGGGCCCCAATCAGCCCCAGCATTTT.

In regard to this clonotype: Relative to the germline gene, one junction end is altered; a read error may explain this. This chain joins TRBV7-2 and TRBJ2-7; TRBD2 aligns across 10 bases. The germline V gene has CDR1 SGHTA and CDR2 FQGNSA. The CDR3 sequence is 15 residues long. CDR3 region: CASSFSGRFPYEEYF. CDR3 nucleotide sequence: TGTGCCAGCAGCTTTAGCGGGAGGTTCCCCTACGAGGAGTACTTC. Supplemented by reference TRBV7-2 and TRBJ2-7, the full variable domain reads GAGVSQSPSNKVTEKGKDVELRCDPISGHTALYWYRQSLGQGLEFLIYFQGNSAPDKSGLPSDRFSAERTGGSVSTLTIQRTQQEDSAVYLCASSFSGRFPYEEYFGPGTRLTVT.

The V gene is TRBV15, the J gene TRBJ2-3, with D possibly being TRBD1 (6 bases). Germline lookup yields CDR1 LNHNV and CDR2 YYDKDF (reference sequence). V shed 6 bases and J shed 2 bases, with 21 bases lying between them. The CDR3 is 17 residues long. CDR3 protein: CATSYFVTGLTTDTQYF. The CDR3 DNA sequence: TGTGCCACCAGTTATTTCGTGACAGGCCTCACCACAGATACGCAGTATTTT.

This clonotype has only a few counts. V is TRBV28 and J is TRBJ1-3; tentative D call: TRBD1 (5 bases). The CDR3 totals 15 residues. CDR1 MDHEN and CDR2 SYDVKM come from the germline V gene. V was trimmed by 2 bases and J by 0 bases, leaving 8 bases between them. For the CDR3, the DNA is TGTGCCAGCAGTTTACAGGGACTCTCTGGAAACACCATATATTTT. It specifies CASSLQGLSGNTIYF.

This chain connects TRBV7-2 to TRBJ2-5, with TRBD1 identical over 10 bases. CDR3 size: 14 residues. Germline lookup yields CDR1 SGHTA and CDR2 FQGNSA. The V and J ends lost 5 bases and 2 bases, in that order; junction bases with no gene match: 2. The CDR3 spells CASSGQGGQETQYF. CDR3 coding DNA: TGTGCCAGCAGCGGACAGGGGGGACAAGAGACCCAGTACTTC.

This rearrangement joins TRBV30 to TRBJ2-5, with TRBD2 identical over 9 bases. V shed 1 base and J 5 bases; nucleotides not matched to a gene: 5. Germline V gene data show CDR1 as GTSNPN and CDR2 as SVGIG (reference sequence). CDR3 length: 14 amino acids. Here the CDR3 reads CAWSGLAVGETQYF. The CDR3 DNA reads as TGTGCCTGGAGTGGACTAGCGGTCGGGGAGACCCAGTACTTC.

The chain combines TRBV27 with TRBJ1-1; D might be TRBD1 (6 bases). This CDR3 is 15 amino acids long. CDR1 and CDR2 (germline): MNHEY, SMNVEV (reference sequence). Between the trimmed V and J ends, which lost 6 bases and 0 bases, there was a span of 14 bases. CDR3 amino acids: CASSPDRLMNTEAFF. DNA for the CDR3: TGTGCCAGCAGCCCGGACAGACTCATGAACACTGAAGCTTTCTTT.

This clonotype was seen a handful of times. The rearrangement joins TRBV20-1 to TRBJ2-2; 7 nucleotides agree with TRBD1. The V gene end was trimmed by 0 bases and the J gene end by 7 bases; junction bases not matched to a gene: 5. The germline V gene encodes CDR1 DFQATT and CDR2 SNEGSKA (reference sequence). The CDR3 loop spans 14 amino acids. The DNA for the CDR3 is TGCAGTGCTAGAGAACGACAGGGCGTCGGGGAGCTGTTTTTT. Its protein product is CSARERQGVGELFF.

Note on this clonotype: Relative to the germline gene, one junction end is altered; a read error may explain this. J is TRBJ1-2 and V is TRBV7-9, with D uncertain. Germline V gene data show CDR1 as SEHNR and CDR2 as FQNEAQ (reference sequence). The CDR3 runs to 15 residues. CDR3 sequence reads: CASSLASGINYGYTF. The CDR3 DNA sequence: TGTGCCAGCAGCCTAGCCTCGGGAATTAACTATGGCTACACCTTC.

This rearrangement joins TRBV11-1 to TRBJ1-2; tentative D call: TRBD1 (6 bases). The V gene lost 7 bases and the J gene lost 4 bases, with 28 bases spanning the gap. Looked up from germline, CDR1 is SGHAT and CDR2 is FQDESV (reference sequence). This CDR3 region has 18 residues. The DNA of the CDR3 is TGTGCCAGCACCCTGGTGGTGGGGGCAGGGGTTCTGCCCTATGGCTACACCTTC. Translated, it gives CASTLVVGAGVLPYGYTF.

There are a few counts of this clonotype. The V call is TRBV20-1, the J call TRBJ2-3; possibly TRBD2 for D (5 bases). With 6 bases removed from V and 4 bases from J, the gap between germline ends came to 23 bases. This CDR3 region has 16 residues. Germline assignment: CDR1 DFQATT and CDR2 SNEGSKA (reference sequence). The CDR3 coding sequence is TGCAGTGCCCCCTCGGCTCGGGGAATATCCGCAGATACGCAGTATTTT. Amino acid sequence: CSAPSARGISADTQYF.

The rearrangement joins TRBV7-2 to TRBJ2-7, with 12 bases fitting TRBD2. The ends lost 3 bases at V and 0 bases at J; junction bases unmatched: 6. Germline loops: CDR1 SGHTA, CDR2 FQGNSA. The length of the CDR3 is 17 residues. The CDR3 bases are TGTGCCAGCAGCTTGACCGGGACTAGCGGGTCCTCCTACGAGCAGTACGTC. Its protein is CASSLTGTSGSSYEQYV.

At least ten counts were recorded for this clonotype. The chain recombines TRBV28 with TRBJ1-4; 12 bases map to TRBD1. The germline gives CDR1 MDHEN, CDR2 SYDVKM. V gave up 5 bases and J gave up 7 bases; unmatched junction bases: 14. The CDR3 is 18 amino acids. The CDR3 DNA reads TGTGCCAGCAGTCCCTTTAAGGGACAGGGGGCGCGGGGTGAAAAACTGTTTTTT. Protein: CASSPFKGQGARGEKLFF. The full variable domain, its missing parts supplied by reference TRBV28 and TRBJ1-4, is DVKVTQSSRYLVKRTGEKVFLECVQDMDHENMFWYRQDPGLGLRLIYFSYDVKMKEKGDIPEGYSVSREKKERFSLILESASTNQTSMYLCASSPFKGQGARGEKLFFGSGTQLSVL.

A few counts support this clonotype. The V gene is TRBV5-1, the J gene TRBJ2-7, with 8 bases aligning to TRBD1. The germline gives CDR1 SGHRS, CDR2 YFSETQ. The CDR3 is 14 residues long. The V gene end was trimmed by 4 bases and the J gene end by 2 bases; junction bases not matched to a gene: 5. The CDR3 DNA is TGCGCCAGCAGCACCGGGACAGGAGCCTACGAGCAGTACGTC. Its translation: CASSTGTGAYEQYV.

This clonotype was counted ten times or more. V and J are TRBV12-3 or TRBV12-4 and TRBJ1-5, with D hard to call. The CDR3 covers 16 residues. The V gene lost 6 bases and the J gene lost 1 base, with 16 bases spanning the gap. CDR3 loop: CASSHSGLRSNQPQHF. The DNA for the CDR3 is TGTGCCAGCAGCCATTCGGGGTTACGGAGCAATCAGCCCCAGCATTTT.